These T cell receptor beta chains were read from a single sample in a study of human T cells and chemical hapten exposure. TCRdb called the RACE reads again in MiXCR, with one record for every CDR3 protein. Seen here are 100,000 or so distinct CDR3 sequences, 8% to 11% observed once, and the top ten hold around 2.2%. Sequenced material: whole blood, taken in connection with sensitization to the hapten diphenylcyclopropenone (DPC). All receptors derive from a man in his forties with alopecia areata. Some clones in this sample may be carry-over from other donors' samples. Each CDR3 is given with its conserved first and last residue. A D gene is named only where the DNA matches it firmly. Not every row has a clone size; where given, it reads once, few, many or a size class.

abundance	d_gene	v_gene	j_gene	CDR3nt	CDR3aa
many	.	TRBV28	TRBJ2-2	TGTGCCAGCAGTTTAGTAGACTACACCGGGGAGCTGTTTTTT	CASSLVDYTGELFF
few	.	TRBV9	TRBJ2-3	TGTGCCAGCAGCGCCGGTTTCACCACAGATACGCAGTATTTT	CASSAGFTTDTQYF
few	TRBD2	TRBV7-8	TRBJ2-1	TGTGCCAGCAGCCCATACGTTCTGGGGGAGGGCCTCAATGAGCAGTTCTTC	CASSPYVLGEGLNEQFF
few	.	TRBV12-3/TRBV12-4	TRBJ2-4	TGTGCCAGCAGTTCTACCACCGCCTTAGCCAAAAACATTCAGTACTTC	CASSSTTALAKNIQYF
.	TRBD2	TRBV20-1	TRBJ2-1	TGCAGTGCTAGCAAGAGCGGGAACGCCTACAATGAGCAGTTCTTC	CSASKSGNAYNEQFF
many	TRBD2	TRBV20-1	TRBJ2-3	TGCAGTGCCCCCCCAAGCGGGAGTGATACGCAGTATTTT	CSAPPSGSDTQYF
.	TRBD2	TRBV7-8	TRBJ2-1	TGTGCCAGCAGCTTGGGGACTAGCGGGATTTTCAATGAGCAGTTCTTC	CASSLGTSGIFNEQFF
many	.	TRBV7-2	TRBJ1-6	TGTGCCAGCAGCTTAGCCAAGGTTAATAATTCACCCCTCCACTTT	CASSLAKVNNSPLHF
.	.	TRBV7-2	TRBJ2-3	TGTGCCAGCAGCTTAGTGTCGGCTAGAAGGGATACGCAGTATTTT	CASSLVSARRDTQYF
.	TRBD1	TRBV12-3/TRBV12-4	TRBJ2-4	TGTGCCAGCAGTGACAGGGGAATTCAGTACTTC	CASSDRGIQYF
many	.	TRBV12-3/TRBV12-4	TRBJ1-5	TGTGCCAGCAGTTTAAGGGGCGACCTTAGGGGCCAGCCCCAGCATTTT	CASSLRGDLRGQPQHF
.	.	TRBV6-5	TRBJ2-4	TGTGCCAGCAGTTACGGGGGGCGGCATACTCTAGCCAAAAACATTCAGTACTTC	CASSYGGRHTLAKNIQYF
.	TRBD2	TRBV5-1	TRBJ2-7	TGCGCCAGCAGCTTGGAAGGACTAGCGGGGCCCTACGAGCAGTACTTC	CASSLEGLAGPYEQYF
.	.	TRBV6-5	TRBJ1-5	TGTGCCAGCAGTTACTCCGGCCCCAATCAGCCCCAGCATTTT	CASSYSGPNQPQHF
many	.	TRBV9	TRBJ2-2	TGTGCCAGCAGCGTAGAACCAGCGGCGAACACCGGGGAGCTGTTTTTT	CASSVEPAANTGELFF
.	TRBD1	TRBV25-1	TRBJ1-1	TGTGCCAGCAGCGCCAGTGCTAGGGACAGTGAAGCTTTCTTT	CASSASARDSEAFF
few	.	TRBV7-2	TRBJ2-5	TGTGCCAGCAGCTTAGGACAGGAAAAAGAGACCCAGTACTTC	CASSLGQEKETQYF
.	TRBD2	TRBV19	TRBJ2-1	TGTGCCAGTAGTACCGAGCGGGAGGTACTATACAATGAGCAGTTCTTC	CASSTEREVLYNEQFF
.	TRBD2	TRBV19	TRBJ2-2	TGTGCCAGTAGTATAGGCGGGAGGGGCACCGGGGAGCTGTTTTTT	CASSIGGRGTGELFF
many	.	TRBV5-1	TRBJ2-3	TGCGCCAGCAGCCACGCGGACCATTATAGCACAGATACGCAGTATTTT	CASSHADHYSTDTQYF
.	.	TRBV10-3	TRBJ1-1	TGTGCCATCAGTGTCGAAGGGGCTGAAGCTTTCTTT	CAISVEGAEAFF
many	.	TRBV30	TRBJ2-3	TGTGCCTGGAGTGGAGGAGATACGCAGTATTTT	CAWSGGDTQYF
.	.	TRBV28	TRBJ2-3	TGTGCCAGCAGTTTACGGGGGGTAGCGGCCGCACAGGGGCAGTATTTT	CASSLRGVAAAQGQYF
many	.	TRBV29-1	TRBJ2-5	TGCAGCGTTGACCTGTACCAAGAGACCCAGTACTTC	CSVDLYQETQYF
few	.	TRBV5-1	TRBJ2-4	TGCGCCAGCAGCGTTTTGGCGAGCGGAGGCAAAAACATTCAGTACTTC	CASSVLASGGKNIQYF
few	.	TRBV30	TRBJ2-3	TGTGCCTGCGGCGAGGGCGGACCCACAGATACGCAGTATTTT	CACGEGGPTDTQYF
many	TRBD1	TRBV7-2	TRBJ2-3	TGTGCCAGCACCTCCTTGGGACAGGGATCGGATACGCAGTATTTT	CASTSLGQGSDTQYF
.	TRBD2	TRBV28	TRBJ2-7	TGTGCCAGCAGTTTTCTACTAGCGGGACTCTCCTACGAGCAGTACTTC	CASSFLLAGLSYEQYF
many	.	TRBV6-1	TRBJ1-2	TGTGCCAGCAGAGCTTTGACAGTTGGCTACACCTTC	CASRALTVGYTF
many	.	TRBV20-1	TRBJ2-1	TGCAGTGCTAGAGATTTGCGCATGAGCTCCTACAATGAGCAGTTCTTC	CSARDLRMSSYNEQFF
.	.	TRBV20-1	TRBJ1-1	TGCAGTGCGCGTGACACTGGAGGGATGAACACTGAAGCTTTCTTT	CSARDTGGMNTEAFF
.	.	TRBV29-1	TRBJ1-2	TGCAGCGTTGATTTCGGGGAGGGGAGCGATGGCTACACCTTC	CSVDFGEGSDGYTF
.	.	TRBV5-6	TRBJ2-6	TGTGCCAGCAGCTTGGTAGCGCTCGGCAGGGCCAACGTCCTGACTTTC	CASSLVALGRANVLTF
few	.	TRBV5-1	TRBJ1-4	TGCGCCAGCAGCTCACAGGGAAGTGAAAAACTGTTTTTT	CASSSQGSEKLFF